These 17 T cell receptor beta chains originate from one sample sequenced in a study of T cells in women clearing cervical HPV infection (dated by TCRdb to 2016 to 2018). The receptor library was made with the immunoSEQ multiplex PCR assay. What TCRdb holds here is the immuneACCESS table cut down to in-frame rearrangements. Part of the clones is not present; checked against another copy, under half of the missing clones reflect an unresolved V gene, and the others are unexplained. The sample's table covers some 40,000 clones. Less than 7.5% of the sample is taken by the ten largest. Sequences were obtained from blood buffy coat. The receptor source for this set is a woman between 18 and 70 years old with a cervical HPV16 infection that either progressed to CIN3+ or cleared (not recorded which).

Incomplete CDR3 DNA: TGTGCCAGCAGCCAGGACAGGTCTTCCTACAATGAG. Translation gives CASSQDRSSYNE. The whole CDR3 protein is CASSQDRSSYNEQFF. The chain combines TRBV5-4 with TRBJ2-1; TRBD1 matches 7 bases. The read stops 3 residues short of the end of the CDR3; the missing end is completed from the germline J gene. CDR1 and CDR2 from the germline V gene are SGHNT and YYREEE (reference sequence). Germline trimming cut 4 bases from V and 1 base from J; bases unmatched to any gene: 5. CDR3 length equals 15 residues.

Of note for this clone: The sequence runs out 3 residues before the end of the CDR3; the remainder is reconstructed from the germline J gene. The rearrangement joins TRBV11-1 to TRBJ2-1; weak D call: TRBD1 (6 bases). Looked up from germline, CDR1 is SGHAT and CDR2 is FQDESV (reference sequence). The germline V and J ends were trimmed by 5 bases and 3 bases, with 11 bases remaining between them. This CDR3 has 14 residues. CDR3: CASSPTGYYNEQFF. The CDR3 bases that were read are TGTGCCAGCAGCCCGACAGGCTACTACAATGAG.

Comments on this clone: The sequence runs out 3 residues before the end of the CDR3; the remainder is reconstructed from the germline J gene. J is TRBJ2-1 and V is TRBV13; 8 bases are shared with TRBD2. This CDR3 contains 15 residues. The trim removed 5 bases at V and 7 bases at J, leaving 10 bases unmatched. From germline, CDR1 is PRHDT and CDR2 FYEKMQ (reference sequence). The DNA read from the CDR3 is TGTGCCAGCAGCCCCGGGACTAGAGAGTTTAATGAG. It specifies CASSPGTREFNE. The whole CDR3 reads CASSPGTREFNEQFF.

Concerning this clone itself: The read is 3 residues too short to cover the CDR3 end, so that end is filled in from the germline J gene. V gene TRBV29-1 combines with J gene TRBJ1-1; TRBD1 agrees at 9 bases. The CDR3 runs to 15 residues. Germline CDR1 and CDR2: SQVTM and ANQGSEA. The junction had 10 bases not matched to a gene; V was cut back by 4 bases and J by 4 bases. Here the CDR3 reads CSVGIAGTGSTEAFF. Partial CDR3 DNA: TGCAGCGTTGGGATCGCCGGGACAGGGAGCACTGAA.

The DNA read from the CDR3 is TGTGCCAGCGACGAACTAGCGCCGAGCTCCTACGAG. It is translated as CASDELAPSSYE. The whole CDR3 protein is CASDELAPSSYEQYF. The chain has TRBV6-4 and TRBJ2-7, with TRBD2 matching over 7 bases. The read comes to an end 3 residues before the CDR3 does, leaving the germline J gene to fill in the end. CDR3 length equals 15 residues. With V trimmed by 8 bases and J by 0 bases, 10 bases remained unmatched. Germline CDR1 MRHNA, CDR2 SNTAGT.

As to this clone: The read comes to an end 3 residues before the CDR3 does, leaving the germline J gene to fill in the end. The gene calls are TRBV19 and TRBJ1-2, with TRBD1 matching 7 bases. Germline V gives CDR1 LNHDA, CDR2 SQIVND (reference sequence). V was clipped by 3 bases and J by 2 bases; unmatched bases: 3. The CDR3 is 14 residues long. The covered CDR3 bases are TGTGCCAGTAGTATGGAGACAGGGAACTATGGC. Its translation: CASSMETGNYG. The CDR3, in full, reads CASSMETGNYGYTF.

Points on this clone: The sequenced fragment ends 3 residues before the CDR3 boundary, so the rest is inferred from the germline J gene. This chain joins TRBV7-9 and TRBJ1-2; weak D call: TRBD1 (6 bases). Germline V gene lookup returns CDR1 SEHNR and CDR2 FQNEAQ (reference sequence). V lost 5 bases and J lost 7, with 14 bases in between. The CDR3 consists of 13 residues. CDR3 in amino acids: CASSPSRGSGYTF. CDR3 DNA (partial): TGTGCCAGCAGCCCTTCCAGGGGAAGTGGC.

For this clone: The CDR3 end is not reached by the read, which stops 3 residues before it; the germline J gene fills it in. The chain employs TRBV7-6 and TRBJ2-7; possible D gene TRBD1, 5 bases. V dropped 5 bases and J dropped 2 bases, with 16 bases sitting between them. CDR3 length equals 15 residues. Germline V gene data show CDR1 as SGHVS and CDR2 as FNYEAQ. CDR3 region: CASSPMTAIAYEQYF. The part of the CDR3 DNA that was read is TGTGCCAGCAGCCCAATGACAGCGATAGCCTACGAG.

About this clone: The read terminates 3 residues ahead of where the CDR3 ends, so the germline J gene completes it. The V and J genes are TRBV19 and TRBJ1-4; D uncertain. Germline V gene data show CDR1 as LNHDA and CDR2 as SQIVND (reference sequence). The CDR3 has 14 residues. Trimming pared 0 bases from V and 6 bases from J, leaving 8 bases between. CDR3 region: CASSIEGPDEKLFF. The sequenced CDR3 bases are TGTGCCAGTAGTATAGAAGGTCCCGATGAAAAA.

As for this clone: The read terminates 3 residues ahead of where the CDR3 ends, so the germline J gene completes it. The chain joins TRBV24-1 to TRBJ1-2, with no clear D. The ends were cut back, 4 bases at V and 1 base at J, with 9 bases in the middle. From germline, CDR1 is KGHDR and CDR2 SFDVKD. The CDR3 is 14 residues long. Incomplete CDR3 DNA: TGTGCCACCAGTGAAACGACACGTAACTATGGC. Translated, it gives CATSETTRNYG. The entire CDR3 protein is CATSETTRNYGYTF.

CDR3 loop: CASSIAGRDQPQHF. The DNA read from the CDR3 is TGTGCCAGTAGTATTGCAGGGAGGGATCAGCCC. The V gene is TRBV19, the J gene TRBJ1-5; D might be TRBD1 (5 bases). The CDR3 end is not reached by the read, which stops 3 residues before it; the germline J gene fills it in. The CDR3 runs to 14 residues. Germline CDR1 and CDR2: LNHDA and SQIVND (reference sequence). With 3 bases removed from V and 5 bases from J, the gap between germline ends came to 11 bases.

About this clone itself: The CDR3 extends 3 residues past the end of the read, so its final part is completed from the germline J gene. The V gene is TRBV28, the J gene TRBJ2-7, with 7 nucleotides matching TRBD1. Germline CDR1 MDHEN, CDR2 SYDVKM. The V and J ends lost 5 bases and 3 bases, in that order; junction bases with no gene match: 7. CDR3 length: 14 amino acids. The covered CDR3 bases are TGTGCCAGCAGTCACCCCGGACAGGTCTACGAG. It is translated as CASSHPGQVYE. The full-length CDR3 reads as CASSHPGQVYEQYF. Looking up the rest from reference TRBV28 and TRBJ2-7 gives the full variable domain: DVKVTQSSRYLVKRTGEKVFLECVQDMDHENMFWYRQDPGLGLRLIYFSYDVKMKEKGDIPEGYSVSREKKERFSLILESASTNQTSMYLCASSHPGQVYEQYFGPGTRLTVT.

As for this clone: The CDR3 is cut off 3 residues early in the read; its end comes from the germline J gene. The rearrangement uses TRBV20-1 and TRBJ2-1; TRBD1 aligns across 7 bases. V was pared by 4 bases and J by 7 bases, with 10 bases of the junction left unmatched. Germline V CDR1 and CDR2: DFQATT, SNEGSKA (reference sequence). The CDR3 sequence is 14 residues long. The chain's CDR3 is CSAKQDRARNEQFF. Partial CDR3 DNA: TGCAGTGCTAAACAAGACAGGGCACGGAATGAG.

To note about this clone: The CDR3 is cut off 3 residues early in the read; its end comes from the germline J gene. The chain links TRBV10-1 to TRBJ1-5; D is undetermined. The CDR3 has 13 amino acids. The germline gives CDR1 WNHNN, CDR2 SYGVQD (reference sequence). Trimming left V 5 bases short and J 6 bases short, with 11 bases between. Incomplete CDR3 DNA: TGCGCCAGCAGTTTGCAGGTTGGTCAGCCC. This encodes CASSLQVGQP. The whole CDR3 sequence is CASSLQVGQPQHF.

As regards this clone: The read ends 3 residues before the CDR3 terminus; that terminus is restored from the germline J gene. The rearrangement joins TRBV19 to TRBJ2-3; 7 bases agree with TRBD2. CDR1 is LNHDA and CDR2 is SQIVND in the germline V gene (reference sequence). With 6 bases clipped from V and 3 bases from J, the junction kept 3 bases outside the gene matches. This CDR3 contains 13 residues. CDR3 loop: CASRIGGTDTQYF. The part of the CDR3 DNA that was read is TGTGCCAGTAGAATCGGGGGGACAGATACG. Combining the CDR3 with reference TRBV19 and TRBJ2-3 gives the whole variable domain DGGITQSPKYLFRKEGQNVTLSCEQNLNHDAMYWYRQDPGQGLRLIYYSQIVNDFQKGDIAEGYSVSREKKESFPLTVTSAQKNPTAFYLCASRIGGTDTQYFGPGTRLTVL.

About this clone: Read data end 3 residues before the CDR3 end; the end is taken from the germline J gene. V is TRBV6-1 and J is TRBJ2-3; 10 bases align to TRBD1. This CDR3 contains 17 residues. Germline CDR1 is MNHNS and CDR2 is SASEGT. CDR3 residues: CASSKGTGDSSNQPQYF. The part of the CDR3 DNA that was read is TGTGCCAGCAGTAAAGGGACAGGGGATTCCAGCAATCAGCCG.

Remarks on this clone: The read finishes 3 residues shy of the CDR3 end, and the germline J gene is used to complete it. The chain couples TRBV20-1 to TRBJ1-4, with D maybe TRBD1 (5 bases). This CDR3 has 15 amino acids. CDR1 and CDR2 from the germline V gene are DFQATT and SNEGSKA (reference sequence). The sequenced CDR3 bases are TGCAGTGCTAGTCAGGGAAGCTCCTATAATTCACCA. The encoded protein is CSASQGSSYNSP. The full CDR3 is CSASQGSSYNSPLFF.